This entry lists 20 T cell receptor beta chains sequenced from one sample in a study of cytomegalovirus exposure and HLA in healthy donors. The study ran its PCR with 60 Vbeta and 13 Jbeta primers. Assay used: immunoSEQ multiplex PCR; TCRdb lists only in-frame clones, some missing. Of just over 95,000 clones in the sample, about four fifths were seen once. Sequenced sample: PBMCs. These receptors originate from a woman aged 35 to 49 in good health and CMV-seropositive.

For this clone: Germline and junction disagree at one end, which may indicate a read error. The chain uses TRBV7-9 and TRBJ2-7, with 9 bases matching TRBD1. CDR3 length: 15 amino acids. The germline V gene encodes CDR1 SEHNR and CDR2 FQNEAQ (reference sequence). The CDR3 here is CSSSLGQGRTYEQYF. In nucleotides, the CDR3 is TGTTCCAGCAGCTTGGGACAGGGTAGGACCTACGAGCAGTACTTC.

V usage is TRBV2 and J usage is TRBJ2-1; TRBD2 matches 11 bases. The CDR3 spans 15 residues. J gave up 7 bases and V 5 bases, and 7 bases lay outside the gene matches. Germline assignment: CDR1 SNHLY and CDR2 FYNNEI. The CDR3 region has the DNA TGTGCCAGCAGTACACTAGCGGGAGTTAGTAATGAGCAGTTCTTC. As protein: CASSTLAGVSNEQFF.

This chain uses TRBV27 with TRBJ2-2, with 14 bases aligning to TRBD2. CDR1 MNHEY and CDR2 SMNVEV come from the germline V gene (reference sequence). The junction had 6 bases not matched to a gene; V was cut back by 5 bases and J by 7 bases. CDR3 length: 16 amino acids. The CDR3 reads CASSTGTSGRVGELFF. As DNA, the CDR3 is TGTGCCAGCAGTACCGGGACTAGCGGGAGAGTCGGGGAGCTGTTTTTT.

This clone showed up just a few times. The rearrangement uses TRBV30 and TRBJ2-5; 7 bases are a match to TRBD2. The junction had 4 bases not matched to a gene; V was cut back by 0 bases and J by 3 bases. There are 14 residues in the CDR3. Germline V gene data show CDR1 as GTSNPN and CDR2 as SVGIG (reference sequence). In nucleotides, the CDR3 is TGTGCCTGGAGTGTCGGGGGGACCAAAGAGACCCAGTACTTC. The encoded protein is CAWSVGGTKETQYF.

This clone was recorded a few times. The chain recombines TRBV15 with TRBJ2-2; the match to TRBD2 covers 10 bases. This CDR3 contains 17 residues. Germline CDR1 is LNHNV and CDR2 is YYDKDF (reference sequence). Losses at the gene ends were 1 base for V and 5 bases for J; bases not matched to a gene: 7. The CDR3 sequence: CATSRGSSGRKTGELFF. The CDR3 DNA reads as TGTGCCACCAGCAGAGGCTCTAGCGGGAGAAAAACCGGGGAGCTGTTTTTT.

This clone was detected once. This chain uses TRBV9 with TRBJ2-5; the D gene is possibly TRBD2 (5 bases). With the DNA end fitting TRBJ2-7 better, the J assignment may be wrong. Looked up from germline, CDR1 is SGDLS and CDR2 is YYNGEE. There are 15 residues in the CDR3. The CDR3 loop is CASSASSQLTYEQYF. The CDR3 DNA follows: TGTGCCAGCAGCGCCTCTAGCCAGCTTACCTACGAGCAGTACTTC.

This clone was seen more than once but under ten times. This chain joins TRBV18 and TRBJ1-1, with D unresolved. The ends were cut back, 3 bases at V and 2 bases at J, with 7 bases in the middle. CDR1 is KGHSH and CDR2 is LQKENI in the germline V gene. The CDR3 consists of 13 residues. DNA for the CDR3: TGTGCCAGCTCACCCGGTGTAAACACTGAAGCTTTCTTT. This codes for CASSPGVNTEAFF. Looking up the rest from reference TRBV18 and TRBJ1-1 gives the full variable domain: NAGVMQNPRHLVRRRGQEARLRCSPMKGHSHVYWYRQLPEEGLKFMVYLQKENIIDESGMPKERFSAEFPKEGPSILRIQQVVRGDSAAYFCASSPGVNTEAFFGQGTRLTVV.

The gene calls are TRBV7-9 and TRBJ2-3; 8 nucleotides match TRBD2. Trimming took 1 base from V and 6 from J; bases not matched to a gene: 12. The germline V gene encodes CDR1 SEHNR and CDR2 FQNEAQ (reference sequence). The CDR3 loop spans 17 amino acids. As DNA, the CDR3 is TGTGCCAGCAGCTTAGGAAGCCCCGGGACTAGACGGGATACGCAGTATTTT. This translates into CASSLGSPGTRRDTQYF.

The chain carries TRBV9 and TRBJ1-5; the D is unclear. This CDR3 has 15 residues. Trimming cost V 0 bases and J 3 bases, with 10 bases left between them. Germline values: CDR1 SGDLS, CDR2 YYNGEE. This CDR3 reads CASSVGGSPNQPQHF. In nucleotides, the CDR3 is TGTGCCAGCAGCGTAGGTGGCAGTCCCAATCAGCCCCAGCATTTT.

The chain uses TRBV10-3 and TRBJ2-1; 12 bases are shared with TRBD1. The CDR3 sequence is 15 residues long. Looked up from germline, CDR1 is ENHRY and CDR2 is SYGVKD. Germline trimming cut 2 bases from V and 6 bases from J; bases unmatched to any gene: 2. CDR3 region: CAISEGTGGRNEQFF. DNA of the CDR3: TGTGCCATCAGTGAGGGGACAGGGGGCCGCAATGAGCAGTTCTTC.

The V gene is TRBV5-6, the J gene TRBJ1-1, with 9 bases that match TRBD1. From germline, CDR1 is SGHDT and CDR2 YYEEEE. V was clipped by 8 bases and J by 3 bases; unmatched bases: 11. This CDR3 spans 15 amino acids. The CDR3 is CASYSGQGRHTEAFF. DNA for the CDR3: TGTGCCAGTTACTCCGGACAGGGGCGGCACACTGAAGCTTTCTTT. Variable domain in full (rest from reference TRBV5-6 and TRBJ1-1): DAGVTQSPTHLIKTRGQQVTLRCSPKSGHDTVSWYQQALGQGPQFIFQYYEEEERQRGNFPDRFSGHQFPNYSSELNVNALLLGDSALYLCASYSGQGRHTEAFFGQGTRLTVV.

The chain is built from TRBV19 and TRBJ1-1; maybe TRBD1 (5 bases). The V end lost 7 bases, the J end lost 6 bases, and 21 bases lay between the germline ends. The CDR3 extends over 15 amino acids. From germline, CDR1 is LNHDA and CDR2 SQIVND (reference sequence). The CDR3 reads CASNSRVSAVAEAFF. The CDR3 bases are TGTGCCAGTAACTCCAGGGTAAGTGCGGTCGCTGAAGCTTTCTTT.

The chain uses TRBV2 and TRBJ1-2; 9 positions match TRBD1. Germline-derived CDR1 and CDR2 are SNHLY and FYNNEI. The CDR3 extends over 14 amino acids. V lost 7 bases, J lost 2 bases, and 5 bases stayed unmatched. As DNA, the CDR3 is TGTGCCAGCACCGGGACAGGGCCCAACTATGGCTACACCTTC. This gives the protein CASTGTGPNYGYTF.

Only one count was recorded for this clone. The chain combines TRBV27 with TRBJ2-5; D is possibly TRBD1 (5 bases). The closer fit of TRBJ2-7 to the DNA end suggests the J call may be wrong. CDR1 is MNHEY, CDR2 SMNVEV, per germline (reference sequence). This CDR3 has 13 amino acids. CDR3 sequence (DNA): TGTGCCAGCAGTCCACAGGTAGCCTACGAGCAGTACTTC. It is translated as CASSPQVAYEQYF.

This clone is a singleton in its sample. The chain employs TRBV28 and TRBJ2-5, with D possibly being TRBD1 (5 bases). The CDR3 extends over 13 amino acids. The V and J ends lost 2 bases and 7 bases respectively, with 11 bases between them. CDR1 is MDHEN, CDR2 SYDVKM, per germline. The CDR3 loop reads CASSLGQKGTQYF. For the CDR3, the DNA is TGTGCCAGCAGTTTAGGACAAAAAGGGACCCAGTACTTC.

The chain employs TRBV4-2 and TRBJ2-2, with TRBD2 identical over 16 bases. The CDR3 sequence is 20 residues long. Per the germline V gene, CDR1 is LGHNA and CDR2 is YNFKEQ. With V trimmed by 1 base and J by 4 bases, 9 bases remained unmatched. This CDR3 is CASSQVIGGLAGGSTGELFF. The CDR3 DNA follows: TGTGCCAGCAGCCAAGTGATTGGGGGACTAGCGGGAGGGAGCACCGGGGAGCTGTTTTTT.

The chain links TRBV7-9 to TRBJ1-3; D might be TRBD1 (5 bases). Trimming left V 5 bases short and J 0 bases short, with 14 bases between. The CDR3 covers 16 residues. Germline V lookup: CDR1 SEHNR, CDR2 FQNEAQ (reference sequence). This CDR3 reads CASSRGTFSSGNTIYF. The CDR3 DNA follows: TGTGCCAGCAGCCGCGGGACTTTCAGCTCTGGAAACACCATATATTTT.

This chain joins TRBV28 and TRBJ2-1; TRBD2 matches 7 bases. In germline, CDR1 is MDHEN, CDR2 SYDVKM. Trimming cost V 5 bases and J 9 bases; bases outside gene matches: 7. The length of the CDR3 is 13 residues. The DNA for the CDR3 is TGTGCCAGCAGTCTCCGACTAGCTCTTGAGCAGTTCTTC. Translation gives CASSLRLALEQFF.

This rearrangement joins TRBV5-1 to TRBJ2-5; D is uncertain. From germline, CDR1 is SGHRS and CDR2 YFSETQ. The length of the CDR3 is 14 residues. Trimming shortened V by 2 bases and J by 5 bases, and 13 bases separated the two germline ends. Here the CDR3 reads CASSFTSTTETQYF. Here the CDR3 DNA reads TGCGCCAGCAGCTTTACCTCCACAACGGAGACCCAGTACTTC.

The chain links TRBV6-1 to TRBJ2-5, with a possible D match to TRBD2 (5 bases). The CDR3 has 12 residues. Germline CDR1 reads MNHNS; CDR2 reads SASEGT. Between the trimmed V and J ends, which lost 2 bases and 5 bases, there was a span of 6 bases. CDR3 DNA sequence: TGTGCCAGCAGTGAAACGGGGGAGACCCAGTACTTC. Its protein is CASSETGETQYF.